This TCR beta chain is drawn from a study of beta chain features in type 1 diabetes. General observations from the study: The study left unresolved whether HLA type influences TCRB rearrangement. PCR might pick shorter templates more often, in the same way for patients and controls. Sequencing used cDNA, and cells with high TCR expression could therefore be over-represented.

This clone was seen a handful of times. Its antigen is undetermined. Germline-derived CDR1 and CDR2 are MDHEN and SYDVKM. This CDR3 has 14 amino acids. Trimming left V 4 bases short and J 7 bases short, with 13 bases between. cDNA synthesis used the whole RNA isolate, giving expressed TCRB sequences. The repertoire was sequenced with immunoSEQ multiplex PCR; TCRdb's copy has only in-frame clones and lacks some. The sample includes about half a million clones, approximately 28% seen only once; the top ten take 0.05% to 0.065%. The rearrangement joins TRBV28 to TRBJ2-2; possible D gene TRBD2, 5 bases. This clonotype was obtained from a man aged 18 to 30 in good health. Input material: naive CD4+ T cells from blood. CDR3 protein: CASSWVREVGELFF. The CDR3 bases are TGTGCCAGCAGTTGGGTGAGGGAAGTCGGGGAGCTGTTTTTT.